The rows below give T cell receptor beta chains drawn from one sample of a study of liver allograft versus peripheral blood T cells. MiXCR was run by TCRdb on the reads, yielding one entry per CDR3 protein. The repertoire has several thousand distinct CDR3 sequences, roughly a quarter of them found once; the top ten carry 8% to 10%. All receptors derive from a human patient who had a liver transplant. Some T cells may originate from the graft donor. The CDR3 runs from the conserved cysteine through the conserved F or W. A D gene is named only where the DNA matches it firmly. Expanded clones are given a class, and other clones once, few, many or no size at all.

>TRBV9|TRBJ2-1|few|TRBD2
TGTGCCAGCAGCTATTTAGCGGGTGGCTCCTACAATGAGCAGTTCTTC
CASSYLAGGSYNEQFF
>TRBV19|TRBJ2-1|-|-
TGTGCCAGTAGTCCAACCAGGGTTCCCTACAATGAGCAGTTCTTC
CASSPTRVPYNEQFF
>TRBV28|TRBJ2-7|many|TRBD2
TGTGCCAGCAGCCAGGGAGGGAACTCCTACGAGCAGTACTTC
CASSQGGNSYEQYF
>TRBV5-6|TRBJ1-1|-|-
TGTGCCAGCAGACAGGGCCTCGGTGGCACTGAAGCTTTCTTT
CASRQGLGGTEAFF
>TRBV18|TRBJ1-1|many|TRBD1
TGTGCCAGCTCACGGGACAGGGTAACTCGGACTGAAGCTTTCTTT
CASSRDRVTRTEAFF
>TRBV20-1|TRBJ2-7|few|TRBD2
TGCAGTGCTAGAGATATAGCGGGGGCTAACGAGCAGTACTTC
CSARDIAGANEQYF
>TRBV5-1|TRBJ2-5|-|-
TGCGCCAGCAGCTTGGTTCCGCCATTACTTCAAGAGACCCAGTACTTC
CASSLVPPLLQETQYF
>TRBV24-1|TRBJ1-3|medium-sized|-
TGTGCCACCAGTGGGACAGCTGGAAACACCATATATTTT
CATSGTAGNTIYF
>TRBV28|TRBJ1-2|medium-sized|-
TGTGCCAGCACGTCGGTGTATGGCTACACCTTC
CASTSVYGYTF
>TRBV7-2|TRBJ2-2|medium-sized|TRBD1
TGTGCCAGCAGCTTTACCCGCCCGGGACAGGGGAACACCGGGGAGCTGTTTTTT
CASSFTRPGQGNTGELFF
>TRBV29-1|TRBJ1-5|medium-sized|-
TGCAGCGCGCTTACAGGGACCCATAATCAGCCCCAGCATTTT
CSALTGTHNQPQHF
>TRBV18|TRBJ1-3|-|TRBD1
TGTGCCAGCTCATCGACAGGGGGCATCTCTGGAAACACCATATATTTT
CASSSTGGISGNTIYF
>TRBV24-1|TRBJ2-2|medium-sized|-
TGTGCCACCATGACAGCGAACACCGGGGAGCTGTTTTTT
CATMTANTGELFF
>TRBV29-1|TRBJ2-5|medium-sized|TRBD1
TGCAGCGTTCCGGGACAGGGCCAAGAGACCCAGTACTTC
CSVPGQGQETQYF
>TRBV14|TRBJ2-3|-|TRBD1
TGTGCCAGCAGCCGGCGAAGGACAGGGGTCGGCACAGATACGCAGTATTTT
CASSRRRTGVGTDTQYF
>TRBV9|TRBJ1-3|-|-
TGTGCCAGCAGCGTAGTGGGAGTTTACTCTGGAAACACCATATATTTT
CASSVVGVYSGNTIYF
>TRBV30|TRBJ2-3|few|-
TGTGCCTGGAGTGTAAATAGTCTGGTGCAGTATTTT
CAWSVNSLVQYF
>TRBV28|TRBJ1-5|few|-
TGTGCCAGCAGCAAGACAGGACCTGGTCGGCCCCAGCATTTT
CASSKTGPGRPQHF
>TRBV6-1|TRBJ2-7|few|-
TGTGCCAGCAGTGAAGCCGGGGAGATCATCTACGAGCAGTACTTC
CASSEAGEIIYEQYF
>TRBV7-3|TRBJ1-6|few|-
TGTGCCAGCAGCTTTAGCAGCTCCTATAATTCACCCCTCCACTTT
CASSFSSSYNSPLHF
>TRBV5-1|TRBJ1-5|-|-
TGCGCCAGCAGCTTGCAATCGGGGGCAGATCAGCCCCAGCATTTT
CASSLQSGADQPQHF
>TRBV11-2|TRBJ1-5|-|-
TGTGCCAGCAGCTCGTCCGCGGGAGCCAGCGTGGGGCCCCAGCATTTT
CASSSSAGASVGPQHF
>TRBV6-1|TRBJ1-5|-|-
TGTGCCAGCAGTGAAGGTGAAGGCAATCAGCCCCAGCATTTT
CASSEGEGNQPQHF
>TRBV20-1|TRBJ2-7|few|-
TGCAGTGCTAGTGCGGAAGAGCAGTACTTC
CSASAEEQYF
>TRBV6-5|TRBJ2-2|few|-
TGTGCCAACACCCCGTTCGGCGCGGACACCGGGGAGCTGTTTTTT
CANTPFGADTGELFF
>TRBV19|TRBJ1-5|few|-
TGTGCCAGTAGTGGTCAGGGAAAAGGGAGCAATCAGCCCCAGCATTTT
CASSGQGKGSNQPQHF
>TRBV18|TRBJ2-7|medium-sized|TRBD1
TGTGCCAGCTCAGAGGGACAGGGGTTACACGAGCAGTACTTC
CASSEGQGLHEQYF
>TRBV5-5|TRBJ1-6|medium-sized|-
TGTGCCAGCAGCTTTTCCGATAATTCACCCCTCCACTTT
CASSFSDNSPLHF
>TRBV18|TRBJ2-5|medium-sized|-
TGTGCCAGCTCACCAGCGGGGGCCCAAGAGACCCAGTACTTC
CASSPAGAQETQYF
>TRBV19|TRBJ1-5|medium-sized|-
TGTGCCAGTAGTATCCGACAATTGTATAGCAATCAGCCCCAGCATTTT
CASSIRQLYSNQPQHF
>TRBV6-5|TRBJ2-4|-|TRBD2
TGTGCCAGCAGAGTTGGGGGAGCGGGAGTAGCGTACATTCAGTACTTC
CASRVGGAGVAYIQYF
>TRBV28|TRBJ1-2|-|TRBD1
TGTGCCAGCAGTTTTAGGGGGCGGTACTATGGCTACACCTTC
CASSFRGRYYGYTF
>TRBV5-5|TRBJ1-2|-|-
TGTGCCAGCAGCTTGGACCAGACAGGTTATGATGGCTACACCTTC
CASSLDQTGYDGYTF
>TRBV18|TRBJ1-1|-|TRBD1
TGTGCCAGCTCACTGGGGGACAGCCTCAACACTGAAGCTTTCTTT
CASSLGDSLNTEAFF
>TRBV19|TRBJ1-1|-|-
TGTGCCAGTAGTGTGAAACAGGGTTCGATCACTGAAGCTTTCTTT
CASSVKQGSITEAFF
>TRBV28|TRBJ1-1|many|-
TGTGCCAGCAGTTCCGGACTGAACACTGAAGCTTTCTTT
CASSSGLNTEAFF
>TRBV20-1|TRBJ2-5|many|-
TGCAGTGCTCTCGGAGGGTCAGAGACCCAGTACTTC
CSALGGSETQYF
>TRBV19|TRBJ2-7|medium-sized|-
TGTGCCAGTAGGATAACGTCGCAGGGTTCCGGGCAGTACTTC
CASRITSQGSGQYF
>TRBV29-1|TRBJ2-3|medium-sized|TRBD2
TGCAGCGTTGCTAGCGGGGGCATCACAGATACGCAGTATTTT
CSVASGGITDTQYF
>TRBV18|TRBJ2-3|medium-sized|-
TGTGCCAGCTCACCATCAGAAACTAGCACAGATACGCAGTATTTT
CASSPSETSTDTQYF
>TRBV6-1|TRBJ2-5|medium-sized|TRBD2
TGTGCCAGTTCGACTAGCGGGAGGGAGACCCAGTACTTC
CASSTSGRETQYF
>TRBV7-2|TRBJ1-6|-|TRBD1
TGTGCCAGCAGCTTAGCAGGGGGCGAGACACCCCTCCACTTT
CASSLAGGETPLHF
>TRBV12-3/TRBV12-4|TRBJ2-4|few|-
TGTGCCAGCAGTTTAGCGGGTAGGGGGGCAACCAACATTCAGTACTTC
CASSLAGRGATNIQYF
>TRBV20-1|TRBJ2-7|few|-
TGCAGTGCTAGAGACTACGAGCAGTACTTC
CSARDYEQYF
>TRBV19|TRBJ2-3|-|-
TGTGGGTCAGGGAGCACAGATACGCAGTATTTT
CGSGSTDTQYF